These 22 T cell receptor beta chains share one sample of origin, sequenced in a study of T cells in Graves' hyperthyroidism and ophthalmopathy. Using RNA transcripts as the source, TCR beta CDR3 regions were amplified. First-round RT-PCR targeting the TCR CDR3 was performed with the HTBI primer set. TCRdb re-analysed the multiplex PCR reads in MiXCR, keeping a single row per CDR3 protein. This sample has roughly 510,000 distinct CDR3 sequences; less than 25% occur once, and the top ten carry approximately 26%. Sequencing was done on a sample of blood. Receptor source: a man aged 18-30 years with Graves' hyperthyroidism.

This clonotype was counted ten times or more. The V gene is TRBV2, the J gene TRBJ1-3; D is undetermined. V lost 7 bases and J 0 bases, leaving 19 bases between the germline ends. The germline V gene encodes CDR1 SNHLY and CDR2 FYNNEI. The length of the CDR3 is 17 residues. CDR3 in DNA: TGTGCCAGCAACGTGTTAGGCAACCCGAACTCTGGAAACACCATATATTTT. Amino acids: CASNVLGNPNSGNTIYF.

This clonotype was seen at least ten times. The chain links TRBV25-1 to TRBJ1-2, with no clear D. The CDR3 length is 16 residues. From germline, CDR1 is MGHDK and CDR2 SYGVNS. Trimming shortened V by 6 bases and J by 6 bases, and 23 bases separated the two germline ends. The CDR3 region is CASSHITVSLGNGYTF. The CDR3 bases are TGTGCCAGCAGCCACATTACAGTTTCCCTAGGGAATGGCTACACCTTC.

Many counts were recorded for this clonotype. V is TRBV6-2 or TRBV6-3 and J is TRBJ1-2, with D unclear. The germline V and J ends were trimmed by 6 bases and 3 bases, with 8 bases remaining between them. The CDR3 extends over 12 amino acids. The germline CDR1 and CDR2 sequences are MNHEY and SVGEGT. The CDR3 DNA is TGTGCCAGCAGGGGGTCAGACTATGGCTACACCTTC. Protein product: CASRGSDYGYTF.

This clonotype was recorded many times. This sequence joins TRBV28 and TRBJ2-7; D tentatively reads TRBD1 or TRBD2 (6 bases each). The CDR3 is 13 amino acids. Germline V lookup: CDR1 MDHEN, CDR2 SYDVKM. V lost 2 bases and J 7 bases, leaving 12 bases between the germline ends. This chain's CDR3 is CASSLRGDWEQYF. The CDR3 DNA is TGTGCCAGCAGTTTAAGGGGGGATTGGGAGCAGTACTTC.

The chain carries TRBV5-1 and TRBJ2-7; 11 bases line up with TRBD2. J was trimmed by 3 bases and V by 5 bases; bases with no gene match: 7. The CDR3 loop spans 15 amino acids. Germline V gives CDR1 SGHRS, CDR2 YFSETQ. The CDR3 loop is CASRPGTSGVYEQYF. The CDR3 region has the DNA TGCGCCAGCAGACCCGGGACTAGCGGAGTCTACGAGCAGTACTTC.

This clonotype was observed a handful of times. The J gene is TRBJ1-2, the V gene TRBV4-1; maybe TRBD1 (5 bases). This CDR3 region has 16 residues. Germline V gene data show CDR1 as MGHRA and CDR2 as YSYEKL. With 0 bases removed from V and 3 bases from J, the gap between germline ends came to 14 bases. CDR3: CASSQDLTGLDYGYTF. In DNA, the CDR3 is TGCGCCAGCAGCCAAGATCTAACAGGATTGGACTATGGCTACACCTTC.

V usage is TRBV18 and J usage is TRBJ2-2; D is unresolved. Trimming cost V 1 base and J 5 bases, with 14 bases left between them. CDR1 and CDR2 from the germline V gene are KGHSH and LQKENI. CDR3 length: 16 amino acids. In nucleotides, the CDR3 is TGTGCCAGCTCACCACAGAAGAACAGCGAGACCGGGGAGCTGTTTTTT. As protein: CASSPQKNSETGELFF.

Many counts were recorded for this clonotype. V is TRBV28 and J is TRBJ1-1; the D gene is possibly TRBD1 (5 bases). Trimming stripped 5 bases from V and 1 base from J, with 17 bases between. Looked up from germline, CDR1 is MDHEN and CDR2 is SYDVKM. This CDR3 region has 16 residues. The CDR3 reads CASSGRPGVANTEAFF. The CDR3, as DNA: TGTGCCAGCAGTGGCCGGCCGGGGGTCGCGAACACTGAAGCTTTCTTT.

This clonotype has a count of ten or more. The chain links TRBV7-8 to TRBJ1-5; D not resolved. CDR1 SGHVS and CDR2 FQNEAQ come from the germline V gene. The V and J ends lost 2 bases and 0 bases respectively, with 11 bases between them. The CDR3 loop spans 16 amino acids. The CDR3 region has the DNA TGTGCCAGCAGCTTAACGGGAGGGAATAGCAATCAGCCCCAGCATTTT. This sequence encodes CASSLTGGNSNQPQHF.

This clonotype was found many times. V usage is TRBV5-1 and J usage is TRBJ1-2; D is perhaps TRBD1 (6 bases). Germline CDR1 SGHRS, CDR2 YFSETQ. V was shortened by 2 bases and J by 4 bases, with 12 bases between the two germline ends. This CDR3 comprises 14 residues. The CDR3 protein is CASSFRTGSYGYTF. The CDR3 DNA is TGCGCCAGCAGCTTCCGTACAGGGTCCTATGGCTACACCTTC. The whole variable domain, filled in from reference TRBV5-1 and TRBJ1-2, reads KAGVTQTPRYLIKTRGQQVTLSCSPISGHRSVSWYQQTPGQGLQFLFEYFSETQRNKGNFPGRFSGRQFSNSRSEMNVSTLELGDSALYLCASSFRTGSYGYTFGSGTRLTVV.

This clonotype was counted many times. This chain uses TRBV7-2 with TRBJ1-2, with D hard to call. Germline V gene data show CDR1 as SGHTA and CDR2 as FQGNSA. Trimming cost V 1 base and J 1 base, with 7 bases left between them. The CDR3 extends over 14 amino acids. CDR3 sequence: CASSLEFGNYGYTF. CDR3 coding DNA: TGTGCCAGCAGCTTAGAGTTCGGTAACTATGGCTACACCTTC.

This clonotype has ten or more counts. The V and J genes are TRBV19 and TRBJ1-5, with D unresolved. V lost 5 bases to trimming and J lost 2 bases, with 10 bases between them. There are 14 residues in the CDR3. CDR1 is LNHDA, CDR2 SQIVND, per germline (reference sequence). Written as DNA, the CDR3 is TGTGCCAGTAGTCCGACGGACGGCAATCAGCCCCAGCATTTT. Its protein is CASSPTDGNQPQHF. The full variable domain, rest sourced from reference TRBV19 and TRBJ1-5, is DGGITQSPKYLFRKEGQNVTLSCEQNLNHDAMYWYRQDPGQGLRLIYYSQIVNDFQKGDIAEGYSVSREKKESFPLTVTSAQKNPTAFYLCASSPTDGNQPQHFGDGTRLSIL.

This clonotype was seen repeatedly, ten times or more. The J gene is TRBJ2-5, the V gene TRBV7-8, with D perhaps given as TRBD1 or TRBD2 (5 bases each). With 5 bases removed from V and 3 bases from J, the gap between germline ends came to 10 bases. CDR1 is SGHVS and CDR2 is FQNEAQ in the germline V gene. The CDR3 length is 13 residues. The CDR3 coding sequence is TGTGCCAGCAGCGTGGGACGGGAAGAGACCCAGTACTTC. Translation: CASSVGREETQYF.

This clonotype was counted many times. The rearrangement links TRBV6-2 or TRBV6-3 to TRBJ1-1; D may be TRBD1 (5 bases). Trimming left V 5 bases short and J 4 bases short, with 14 bases between. Germline values: CDR1 MNHEY, CDR2 SVGEGT. The CDR3 has 14 amino acids. The CDR3 reads CASSPLPGGTEAFF. The CDR3 DNA is TGTGCCAGCAGTCCCCTACCCGGGGGCACTGAAGCTTTCTTT.

The sample holds many counts of this clonotype. This chain uses TRBV6-2 or TRBV6-3 with TRBJ2-7, with D hard to call. Trimming took 0 bases from V and 2 from J, leaving 11 bases between them. The CDR3 totals 15 residues. CDR1 and CDR2 from the germline V gene are MNHEY and SVGEGT. The CDR3 protein is CASSYSSQPTYEQYF. The CDR3 nucleotides are TGTGCCAGCAGTTACTCTTCACAACCCACCTACGAGCAGTACTTC.

This clonotype was picked up a small number of times. Since a much larger clone is just one base distant, this may be a read error. The chain recombines TRBV6-1 with TRBJ1-1; 9 nucleotides match TRBD1. The CDR3 sequence is 15 residues long. Germline CDR1 reads MNHNS; CDR2 reads SASEGT. CDR3: CASSEQGQGHTEAVF. In nucleotides, the CDR3 is TGTGCCAGCAGTGAACAGGGACAGGGACACACTGAAGCTGTCTTT.

This clonotype was counted at least ten times. The chain joins TRBV6-1 to TRBJ2-5; perhaps D is TRBD1 or TRBD2 (5 bases each). The CDR3 runs to 13 residues. CDR1 MNHNS and CDR2 SASEGT come from the germline V gene. Trimming removed 2 bases at V and 5 bases at J, with 9 bases between. CDR3 sequence: CASSERWGETQYF. The CDR3, as DNA: TGTGCCAGCAGTGAAAGGTGGGGGGAGACCCAGTACTTC.

This clonotype appeared many times. The CDR3 region has the DNA TGTGCCAGCAGTTGGGACAGGGCTGGCACTGAAGCTTTCTTT. It is translated as CASSWDRAGTEAFF. The gene calls are TRBV6-5 and TRBJ1-1; 9 bases map to TRBD1. The CDR3 sequence is 14 residues long. With V trimmed by 4 bases and J by 4 bases, 4 bases remained unmatched. CDR1 is MNHEY and CDR2 is SVGAGI in the germline V gene.

The chain carries TRBV7-8 and TRBJ1-2, with D perhaps matching TRBD1 (6 bases). With 8 bases removed from V and 4 bases from J, the gap between germline ends came to 11 bases. Germline V gene data show CDR1 as SGHVS and CDR2 as FQNEAQ. The CDR3 is made up of 12 amino acids. The CDR3 loop is CASGGGLYGYTF. CDR3 nucleotides: TGTGCCAGCGGGGGGGGCCTCTATGGCTACACCTTC.

In its sample, this clonotype was seen many times. This chain uses TRBV29-1 with TRBJ2-5; D tentatively reads TRBD1 or TRBD2 (6 bases each). CDR1 SQVTM and CDR2 ANQGSEA come from the germline V gene. Trimming took off 4 bases at V and 4 bases at J, with 10 bases between the two ends. CDR3 length: 12 amino acids. The DNA of the CDR3 is TGCAGCGTTGTGGGGGGCACAGAGACCCAGTACTTC. It codes for CSVVGGTETQYF.

This clonotype was observed many times. The chain couples TRBV12-3 or TRBV12-4 to TRBJ1-1; unclear D gene. CDR3 length: 14 residues. Trimming took off 4 bases at V and 0 bases at J, with 9 bases between the two ends. The DNA for the CDR3 is TGTGCCAGCAGTTCAGGACCGCTGAACACTGAAGCTTTCTTT. It yields the protein CASSSGPLNTEAFF.

This chain links TRBV20-1 with TRBJ2-7; 7 bases align to TRBD2. Per the germline V gene, CDR1 is DFQATT and CDR2 is SNEGSKA (reference sequence). The V gene end was trimmed by 0 bases and the J gene end by 4 bases; junction bases not matched to a gene: 6. The CDR3 extends over 14 amino acids. The CDR3 coding sequence is TGCAGTGCTAGAGAGGGAGGGCCGGGATACGAGCAGTACTTC. Translating gives CSAREGGPGYEQYF.